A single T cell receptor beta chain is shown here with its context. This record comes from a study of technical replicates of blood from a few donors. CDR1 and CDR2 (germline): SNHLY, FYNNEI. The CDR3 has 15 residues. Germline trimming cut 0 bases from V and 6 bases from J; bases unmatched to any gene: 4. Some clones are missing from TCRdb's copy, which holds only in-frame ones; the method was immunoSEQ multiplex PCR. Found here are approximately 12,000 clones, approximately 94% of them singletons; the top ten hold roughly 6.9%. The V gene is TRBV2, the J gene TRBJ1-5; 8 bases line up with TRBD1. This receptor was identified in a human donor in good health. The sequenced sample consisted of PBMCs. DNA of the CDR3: TGTGCCAGCAGTGAAGCGGAGACAGGGGTTCAGCCCCAGCATTTT. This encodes CASSEAETGVQPQHF.